The entry that follows covers one TCR beta chain sequence. Its antigen is as yet unknown. This specimen comes from a study of CXCR3-negative and CXCR3-positive naive CD8 T cells. Across the whole study: Roughly 135 million TRB reads were obtained overall (about 1.5 +/- 0.3 million per library).

5' RACE with UMI labels generated the TRB cDNA libraries. TCRdb re-called the 5' RACE reads and gives one entry per CDR3 protein, without DNA. This sample's clone table lists 40,000 to 45,000 distinct CDR3 sequences. Findings and caveats of the study: Diversity proved comparably high across both naive subsets and much lower in memory CD8+ cells. The majority of assays used fresh PBMCs, and CXCR3 expression partially decreased after cryopreservation.

This clonotype was sampled from a human donor in good health. Some clones in this sample may be carry-over from other donors' samples. What was sequenced was memory CD8+ T cells from blood.

This chain's CDR3 is CASRGTGAYGYTF. The rearrangement joins TRBV12-3 or TRBV12-4 to TRBJ1-2; TCRdb selects TRBD1, and the lack of DNA leaves this call unchecked. The CDR3 totals 13 residues.